The clone carrying this TCR beta chain was recorded at least ten times. Its antigen is not known. The CDR3 spans 16 residues. Germline loops: CDR1 KGHDR, CDR2 SFDVKD. V shed 4 bases and J 5 bases; nucleotides not matched to a gene: 8. The sample is drawn from a study of neurological immune-mediated disorders. Whole-study findings and limits: The multiple sclerosis repertoire cluster showed no association with any clinical or MRI feature. The authors stated that larger cohorts are needed.

MiXCR, run by TCRdb on the 5' RACE reads, gives a single entry per CDR3 protein. The sample consists of roughly 52,000 distinct CDR3 sequences, around 5.3% of them appearing once. The receptor's source is a woman between 18 and 29 years old with multiple sclerosis. The chain joins TRBV24-1 to TRBJ1-4; TRBD1 agrees at 8 bases. Source material: CD4+ T cells from blood. As DNA, the CDR3 is TGTGCCACCAGTGAGTCTACAGGGGGGCGAAATGAAAAACTGTTTTTT. Its translation is CATSESTGGRNEKLFF.